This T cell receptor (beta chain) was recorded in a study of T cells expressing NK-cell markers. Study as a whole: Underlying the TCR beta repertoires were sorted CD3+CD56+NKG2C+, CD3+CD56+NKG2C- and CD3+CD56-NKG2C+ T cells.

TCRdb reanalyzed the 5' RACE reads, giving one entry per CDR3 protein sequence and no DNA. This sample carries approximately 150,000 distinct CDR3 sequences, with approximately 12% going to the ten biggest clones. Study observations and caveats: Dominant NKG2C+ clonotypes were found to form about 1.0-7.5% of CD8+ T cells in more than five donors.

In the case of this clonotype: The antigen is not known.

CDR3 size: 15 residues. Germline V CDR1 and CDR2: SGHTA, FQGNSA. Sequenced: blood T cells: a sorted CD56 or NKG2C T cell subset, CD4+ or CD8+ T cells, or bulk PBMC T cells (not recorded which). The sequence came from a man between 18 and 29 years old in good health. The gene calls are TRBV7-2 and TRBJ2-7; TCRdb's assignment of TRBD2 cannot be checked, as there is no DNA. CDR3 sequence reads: CASSLSGTSGSEQYF.